These 14 T cell receptor beta chains came from one sample sequenced in a study of identical twins. TCRdb reprocessed the 5' RACE reads via MiXCR and lists one record per CDR3 protein. The sample lists roughly 240,000 distinct CDR3 sequences; about 7% were seen once. These same data were also listed under a study on yellow fever vaccine responses in identical twins.

Sequencing used memory (CD45RO+) T cells sorted from blood. The receptors originated from a woman under 30 in good health.

This chain joins TRBV7-6 and TRBJ1-1; 7 nucleotides agree with TRBD1. Germline CDR1 reads SGHVS; CDR2 reads FNYEAQ. The CDR3 consists of 14 residues. The V segment lost 5 bases and the J segment 5 bases; nucleotides outside the gene matches: 8. CDR3 in amino acids: CASSNYQGGTEAFF. DNA for the CDR3: TGTGCCAGCAGCAATTATCAGGGGGGGACTGAAGCTTTCTTT.

This clonotype has just a few counts. The chain couples TRBV20-1 to TRBJ2-2; the D gene is possibly TRBD2 (6 bases). Germline CDR1 reads DFQATT; CDR2 reads SNEGSKA (reference sequence). The CDR3 runs 17 residues. The V end was cut by 4 bases, the J end by 0 bases, with 18 bases between. The CDR3 nucleotides are TGCAGTGCTAAGCTAGCGCTTGATTGGGCGAACACCGGGGAGCTGTTTTTT. Its translation is CSAKLALDWANTGELFF.

This clonotype came up many times. This rearrangement joins TRBV5-1 to TRBJ1-1; D gene uncertain. V shed 6 bases and J shed 8 bases, with 11 bases lying between them. Germline CDR1 is SGHRS and CDR2 is YFSETQ. This CDR3 has 11 amino acids. CDR3 sequence (DNA): TGCGCCAGCAACCTGGGAGAAGAAGCTTTCTTT. It yields the protein CASNLGEEAFF.

This clonotype was seen ten or more times. The chain combines TRBV7-9 with TRBJ1-1; tentatively, D is TRBD1 (6 bases). Per the germline V gene, CDR1 is SEHNR and CDR2 is FQNEAQ (reference sequence). Trimming stripped 6 bases from V and 3 bases from J, with 23 bases between. This CDR3 is 17 amino acids long. CDR3 amino acids: CASRSGALFALDTEAFF. DNA of the CDR3: TGTGCCAGCAGGTCAGGGGCTCTGTTCGCCCTGGACACTGAAGCTTTCTTT. Based on the CDR3 plus reference TRBV7-9 and TRBJ1-1, the full variable domain is DTGVSQNPRHKITKRGQNVTFRCDPISEHNRLYWYRQTLGQGPEFLTYFQNEAQLEKSRLLSDRFSAERPKGSFSTLEIQRTEQGDSAMYLCASRSGALFALDTEAFFGQGTRLTVV.

As concerns this clonotype: At one of its ends the junction is not consistent with the germline gene, which may arise from a read error. This chain uses TRBV12-3 or TRBV12-4 with TRBJ2-2, with D perhaps matching TRBD1 (6 bases). CDR3 length: 18 residues. DNA for the CDR3: TGTGCCTGCAGTTTCACTGGGACAACGAGGTTTAACACCGGGGAGCTGTTTTTT. Amino acids: CACSFTGTTRFNTGELFF.

This chain joins TRBV20-1 and TRBJ2-7; D is undetermined. Germline lookup yields CDR1 DFQATT and CDR2 SNEGSKA (reference sequence). V gave up 6 bases and J gave up 3 bases, with 15 bases separating them. This CDR3 spans 13 amino acids. CDR3 protein: CSAPTPGSYEQYF. The CDR3 nucleotides read TGCAGTGCACCTACACCGGGCAGCTACGAGCAGTACTTC.

This clonotype was seen ten or more times. The V call is TRBV4-2, the J call TRBJ2-3; no reliable D call. The length of the CDR3 is 19 residues. Germline CDR1 is LGHNA and CDR2 is YNFKEQ. Trimming shortened V by 2 bases and J by 0 bases, and 21 bases separated the two germline ends. The CDR3 loop is CASSQYTMTGGSSTDTQYF. The CDR3 region has the DNA TGTGCCAGCAGCCAATATACGATGACGGGTGGCTCTAGCACAGATACGCAGTATTTT.

This clonotype was detected a few times. The rearrangement uses TRBV5-1 and TRBJ1-1; perhaps TRBD1 as D (5 bases). CDR3 size: 16 residues. In germline, CDR1 is SGHRS, CDR2 YFSETQ. The V gene lost 4 bases and the J gene lost 0 bases, with 16 bases spanning the gap. This CDR3 is CASSPWGRLMNTEAFF. As DNA, the CDR3 is TGCGCCAGCAGCCCCTGGGGCAGATTGATGAACACTGAAGCTTTCTTT. The full variable domain, rest sourced from reference TRBV5-1 and TRBJ1-1, is KAGVTQTPRYLIKTRGQQVTLSCSPISGHRSVSWYQQTPGQGLQFLFEYFSETQRNKGNFPGRFSGRQFSNSRSEMNVSTLELGDSALYLCASSPWGRLMNTEAFFGQGTRLTVV.

This clonotype has ten or more counts. CDR3 region: CASSLRSGNNEQFF. CDR3 in DNA: TGTGCCAGCAGCTTAAGGTCAGGGAACAATGAGCAGTTCTTC. J is TRBJ2-1 and V is TRBV7-2; the D gene is possibly TRBD1 (5 bases). The V and J ends lost 2 bases and 5 bases respectively, with 10 bases between them. The CDR3 consists of 14 residues. The germline V gene encodes CDR1 SGHTA and CDR2 FQGNSA.

This clonotype was seen a handful of times. The chain joins TRBV6-5 to TRBJ2-1; TRBD1 or TRBD2 may be the D gene (6 bases each). The CDR3 length is 15 residues. Trimming left V 7 bases short and J 0 bases short, with 13 bases between. Germline loops: CDR1 MNHEY, CDR2 SVGAGI. The CDR3 DNA sequence: TGTGCCAGCAATTCAGAGGGGGGCTCCTACAATGAGCAGTTCTTC. The encoded protein is CASNSEGGSYNEQFF.

There are many counts of this clonotype. The rearrangement links TRBV20-1 to TRBJ1-1; TRBD1 matches at 10 bases. CDR3 size: 16 residues. CDR1 is DFQATT, CDR2 SNEGSKA, per germline (reference sequence). With 1 base clipped from V and 11 bases from J, the junction kept 16 bases outside the gene matches. The CDR3 sequence: CSARGGTGESPISAFF. CDR3 DNA: TGCAGTGCTAGAGGAGGGACAGGGGAATCCCCAATCTCCGCTTTCTTT.

V is TRBV2 and J is TRBJ2-5, with D possibly being TRBD1 (5 bases). The CDR3 has 13 amino acids. V was clipped by 6 bases and J by 0 bases, with 8 bases between them. CDR1 is SNHLY, CDR2 FYNNEI, per germline. The CDR3 is CASRTVYQETQYF. The CDR3, as DNA: TGTGCCAGCAGGACAGTGTACCAAGAGACCCAGTACTTC.

This clonotype was seen a handful of times. The V call is TRBV15, the J call TRBJ2-1; D might be TRBD1 (5 bases). Trimming left V 9 bases short and J 4 bases short, with 13 bases between. The CDR3 spans 13 residues. Per germline, CDR1 LNHNV and CDR2 YYDKDF (reference sequence). The CDR3 DNA sequence: TGTGCCACAACGGCAGGGTTTTACAATGAGCAGTTCTTC. As protein: CATTAGFYNEQFF.

The chain joins TRBV7-9 to TRBJ2-1, with 9 bases aligning to TRBD2. The CDR3 sequence is 14 residues long. Germline CDR1 is SEHNR and CDR2 is FQNEAQ (reference sequence). Trimming cost V 1 base and J 10 bases; bases outside gene matches: 5. The CDR3 DNA reads as TGTGCCAGCAGCTTAGGGACTAGCGCCGCCGAGCAGTTCTTC. Residues: CASSLGTSAAEQFF.